This record concerns one T cell receptor beta chain sequence. The antigen is unknown. The sample comes from a study of shared clonotypes between healthy human individuals. Study conclusions and caveats: Among the subsets, naive ones generally showed larger estimated richness than memory ones.

In the authors' methods: There were no quality scores in the junction-only immunoSEQ sequences, so filtering differed. The method was immunoSEQ multiplex PCR; TCRdb's version includes in-frame clones alone and lacks a portion of them. The D gene and trimming were derived from the DNA, and the V and J assignments and clone size from that table. The sample contains more than 550,000 clones, less than 95% of which appear only once. The sample taken for sequencing was memory CD8+ T cells from PBMCs. As to subset: CD45RO+ cells pooled with CCR7-negative TemRA cells. The TCR originated in a man between 18 and 35 years old in good health. Some clones in this sample may be carry-over from other donors' samples.

DNA for the CDR3: TGTGCCAGCAGTTACGGGACTAGCGGGAGTAACGAGCAGTACTTC. The encoded protein is CASSYGTSGSNEQYF. The J gene is TRBJ2-7, the V gene TRBV6-5; 14 bases match TRBD2. Unmatched junction bases numbered 2, after V lost 2 bases and J lost 5 bases. The CDR3 extends over 15 amino acids. CDR1 is MNHEY, CDR2 SVGAGI, per germline.